This T cell receptor (beta chain) was recovered during a study of shared clonotypes between healthy human individuals. On the study more broadly: CD4 naive cells filled three plates per donor, CD4 memory three, CD8 naive two and CD8 memory one. General observations from the study: Owing to a small donor count, the genetic and exposure-history diversity represented was limited. Generation probabilities of non-shared clonotypes were lower (relative to those shared by all four donors).

Original processing methods: Owing to the provision of junction-only sequences devoid of quality scores by immunoSEQ, filtering differed. TCRdb's copy holds only in-frame clones and misses some; the assay was immunoSEQ multiplex PCR. The DNA was the basis for D and trimming; V, J and clone size are from that table. The sample has roughly 2.6 million clones, around 94% seen once. Germline V gene lookup returns CDR1 SNHLY and CDR2 FYNNEI. The CDR3 is 12 amino acids. V lost 9 bases, J lost 2 bases, and 10 bases lay in between. As regards this clone: Antigen unknown.

This clonotype was obtained from a man between 18 and 35 years old in good health. What was sequenced was naive CD4+ T cells sorted from blood. Noted subset: CD45RA+ positively selected. The rearrangement uses TRBV2 and TRBJ2-5; D not certain. The CDR3 sequence: CARRRSQETQYF. CDR3 DNA sequence: TGTGCCAGGAGACGGTCTCAAGAGACCCAGTACTTC.